Each of the 23 T cell receptor beta chains below was sequenced from the same sample in a study of human T cells and chemical hapten exposure. Described time point: patch test 3, about 24 weeks after DPC sensitization. Treatment given: therapeutic diphenylcyclopropenone sensitization with weekly scalp DPC. TCRdb re-derived calls from the RACE reads in MiXCR, one entry per CDR3 protein. The data contain approximately 80,000 distinct CDR3 sequences, under 14% of them seen just once; the ten biggest clones take up approximately 3.7%. Here the sequenced sample was whole blood, taken in connection with sensitization to the hapten diphenylcyclopropenone (DPC). The receptors shown here come from a woman aged 45 to 65 with alopecia areata. Some clones in this sample may be carry-over from other donors' samples.

This clonotype was counted at least ten times. The gene calls are TRBV19 and TRBJ2-1; D is possibly TRBD1 or TRBD2 (5 bases each). The CDR3 is made up of 14 amino acids. The V and J ends lost 5 bases and 3 bases respectively, with 11 bases between them. The germline gives CDR1 LNHDA, CDR2 SQIVND (reference sequence). In DNA form, the CDR3 reads TGTGCCAGTAGTGGCCGAGGGGACTACAATGAGCAGTTCTTC. Protein product: CASSGRGDYNEQFF.

This clonotype has at least ten counts. The chain carries TRBV4-3 and TRBJ2-3, with 9 bases fitting TRBD2. The germline CDR1 and CDR2 sequences are LGHNA and YSLEER. The CDR3 runs 19 residues. V gave up 1 base and J gave up 2 bases; unmatched junction bases: 13. CDR3 residues: CASSQGAGLSGSYTDTQYF. The DNA of the CDR3 is TGCGCCAGCAGCCAAGGGGCGGGTCTTAGCGGGAGCTACACAGATACGCAGTATTTT.

The chain carries TRBV7-2 and TRBJ2-7; D is undetermined. This CDR3 has 11 amino acids. V was trimmed by 3 bases and J by 4 bases, leaving 4 bases between them. Germline CDR1 reads SGHTA; CDR2 reads FQGNSA. CDR3: CASSFTYEQYF. DNA for the CDR3: TGTGCCAGCAGCTTTACATACGAGCAGTACTTC.

This clonotype appeared a few times. The genes are TRBV28 and TRBJ1-5; D not resolved. The CDR3 has 16 residues. The V and J ends lost 6 bases and 2 bases respectively, with 17 bases between them. CDR1 and CDR2 from the germline V gene are MDHEN and SYDVKM. The CDR3 region is CASSPYLALGNQPQHF. CDR3 nucleotide sequence: TGTGCCAGCAGCCCCTACTTGGCCCTTGGCAATCAGCCCCAGCATTTT.

This clonotype was detected a few times. The chain has TRBV20-1 and TRBJ2-7; 8 nucleotides match TRBD2. After removal of 3 bases from V and 0 bases from J, the junction contained 4 bases not matched to a gene. Per the germline V gene, CDR1 is DFQATT and CDR2 is SNEGSKA (reference sequence). CDR3 length: 14 amino acids. CDR3 protein: CSARSLAGSYEQYF. DNA of the CDR3: TGCAGTGCTAGGTCTCTAGCGGGCTCCTACGAGCAGTACTTC.

This clonotype was seen a handful of times. This chain links TRBV29-1 with TRBJ1-5; tentative D call: TRBD1 (5 bases). With 6 bases removed from V and 0 bases from J, the gap between germline ends came to 9 bases. CDR1 and CDR2 (germline): SQVTM, ANQGSEA. This CDR3 contains 13 residues. The CDR3 DNA follows: TGCAGCGTGGCGGGGCATAGCAATCAGCCCCAGCATTTT. It codes for CSVAGHSNQPQHF.

The rearrangement uses TRBV7-9 and TRBJ2-1; D call uncertain. The V gene lost 1 base and the J gene lost 8 bases, with 12 bases spanning the gap. This CDR3 comprises 14 residues. Germline CDR1 and CDR2: SEHNR and FQNEAQ (reference sequence). The CDR3 is CASSLETPYHEQFF. The CDR3 region has the DNA TGTGCCAGCAGCTTAGAAACCCCGTACCATGAGCAGTTCTTC.

This clonotype was observed many times. The CDR3 DNA reads TGCAGTGCTAGGAGGGCCCCAGATACGCAGTATTTT. This encodes CSARRAPDTQYF. The chain combines TRBV20-1 with TRBJ2-3; the D gene is possibly TRBD2 (5 bases). V was trimmed by 3 bases and J by 4 bases, leaving 8 bases between them. The CDR3 extends over 12 amino acids. Looked up from germline, CDR1 is DFQATT and CDR2 is SNEGSKA (reference sequence).

In its sample, this clonotype was seen many times. The chain combines TRBV29-1 with TRBJ2-7; D is perhaps TRBD2 (6 bases). Per the germline V gene, CDR1 is SQVTM and CDR2 is ANQGSEA. This CDR3 spans 13 amino acids. Trimming removed 7 bases from V and 1 base from J, with 14 bases in between. In DNA, the CDR3 is TGCAGCGCCAGACATGGGGGGTCCTACGAGCAGTACTTC. It is translated as CSARHGGSYEQYF.

This clonotype was detected only a few times. The chain joins TRBV5-6 to TRBJ2-3; no definite D call. Trimming stripped 2 bases from V and 2 bases from J, with 9 bases between. The CDR3 runs to 14 residues. CDR1 and CDR2 from the germline V gene are SGHDT and YYEEEE. The CDR3 spells CASSFWRTTDTQYF. Here the CDR3 DNA reads TGTGCCAGCAGCTTCTGGCGTACCACAGATACGCAGTATTTT.

This clonotype occurred many times. The chain is built from TRBV20-1 and TRBJ1-4; no reliable D call. There are 14 residues in the CDR3. The ends were cut back, 2 bases at V and 4 bases at J, with 11 bases in the middle. The germline gives CDR1 DFQATT, CDR2 SNEGSKA (reference sequence). The CDR3 nucleotides read TGCAGTGCTAGAATTGGCGGCATTAATGAAAAACTGTTTTTT. Residues: CSARIGGINEKLFF.

The V call is TRBV12-3 or TRBV12-4, the J call TRBJ2-7; 8 bases are shared with TRBD1. With V trimmed by 3 bases and J by 6 bases, 4 bases remained unmatched. The CDR3 contains 13 residues. Written as DNA, the CDR3 is TGTGCCAGCAGTTTCACAGGGGGAGGCGAGCAGTACTTC. As protein: CASSFTGGGEQYF.

This clonotype was counted at least ten times. The chain employs TRBV7-2 and TRBJ2-7, with 9 bases aligning to TRBD1. Germline lookup yields CDR1 SGHTA and CDR2 FQGNSA. V shed 5 bases, J shed 5 bases, and the junction held 7 bases outside the gene matches. The CDR3 runs to 14 residues. The CDR3 bases are TGTGCCAGCAGCAATCCGGGACAGGGCCACGAGCAGTACTTC. As protein: CASSNPGQGHEQYF.

The chain couples TRBV28 to TRBJ1-1; no reliable D call. Germline values: CDR1 MDHEN, CDR2 SYDVKM. V dropped 10 bases and J dropped 0 bases, with 9 bases sitting between them. This CDR3 comprises 12 residues. The CDR3 loop is CATVTVNTEAFF. The CDR3 nucleotides are TGTGCCACTGTGACGGTGAACACTGAAGCTTTCTTT.

This clonotype appeared many times. The CDR3 reads CAWSDRLAAEQFF. CDR3 in DNA: TGTGCCTGGAGTGACCGTCTAGCGGCTGAGCAGTTCTTC. The V gene is TRBV30, the J gene TRBJ2-1; TRBD2 matches 7 bases. The germline CDR1 and CDR2 sequences are GTSNPN and SVGIG (reference sequence). J gave up 9 bases and V 1 base, and 6 bases lay outside the gene matches. CDR3 length: 13 amino acids. The full variable domain, rest sourced from reference TRBV30 and TRBJ2-1, is SQTIHQWPATLVQPVGSPLSLECTVEGTSNPNLYWYRQAAGRGLQLLFYSVGIGQISSEVPQNLSASRPQDRQFILSSKKLLLSDSGFYLCAWSDRLAAEQFFGPGTRLTVL.

This clonotype was seen many times. The gene calls are TRBV28 and TRBJ1-5; D not resolved. CDR3 length equals 14 residues. V was clipped by 3 bases and J by 4 bases, with 10 bases between them. Germline CDR1 reads MDHEN; CDR2 reads SYDVKM. This CDR3 is CASSFRPRNQPQHF. In nucleotides, the CDR3 is TGTGCCAGCAGTTTCAGGCCACGGAATCAGCCCCAGCATTTT.

At least ten counts were recorded for this clonotype. The V gene is TRBV5-5, the J gene TRBJ1-1; D is unclear. Germline CDR1 and CDR2: SGHKS and YYEKEE (reference sequence). This CDR3 contains 13 residues. Trimming stripped 6 bases from V and 1 base from J, with 10 bases between. The CDR3 DNA sequence: TGTGCCAGCACCAAAGACGGGAACACTGAAGCTTTCTTT. This codes for CASTKDGNTEAFF.

In this sample, this clonotype turned up a few times. The chain recombines TRBV20-1 with TRBJ2-3; 7 bases match TRBD1. This CDR3 has 14 amino acids. Germline loops: CDR1 DFQATT, CDR2 SNEGSKA (reference sequence). The V gene end was trimmed by 6 bases and the J gene end by 2 bases; junction bases not matched to a gene: 8. The CDR3 DNA follows: TGCAGTGCGATGACAGGGTGGGACACAGATACGCAGTATTTT. It yields the protein CSAMTGWDTDTQYF.

This clonotype was observed at least ten times. The V and J genes are TRBV11-2 and TRBJ2-5, with 9 bases identical to TRBD2. Per the germline V gene, CDR1 is SGHAT and CDR2 is FQNNGV. This CDR3 is built from 19 residues. Trimming cost V 5 bases and J 2 bases; bases outside gene matches: 18. CDR3 amino acids: CASSRTSGSGRWWQETQYF. The DNA for the CDR3 is TGTGCCAGCAGCCGGACTAGTGGTAGCGGGAGATGGTGGCAAGAGACCCAGTACTTC.

The chain joins TRBV28 to TRBJ2-7; D gene ambiguous. From germline, CDR1 is MDHEN and CDR2 SYDVKM. V was trimmed by 5 bases and J by 4 bases, leaving 9 bases between them. This CDR3 is 12 amino acids long. The CDR3 nucleotides read TGTGCCAGCAGTACGCCCGGTTACGAGCAGTACTTC. It codes for CASSTPGYEQYF.

V usage is TRBV4-3 and J usage is TRBJ2-2; a possible D gene is TRBD2 (5 bases). CDR1 is LGHNA, CDR2 YSLEER, per germline. The CDR3 contains 15 residues. V lost 0 bases and J 6 bases, leaving 11 bases between the germline ends. DNA for the CDR3: TGCGCCAGCAGCCAAGATGCGCGAGGGTCCGGGGAGCTGTTTTTT. Translated: CASSQDARGSGELFF.

The table lists this clonotype with a few counts. Its ends do not fully match the called genes, so a read error is possible. V usage is TRBV20-1 and J usage is TRBJ2-1; no firm D call. This CDR3 is 15 amino acids long. In germline, CDR1 is DFQATT, CDR2 SNEGSKA (reference sequence). CDR3 protein: CSARGLGHSYNEQFF. The CDR3 nucleotides read TGCAGTGCCAGAGGTCTAGGGCACTCCTACAATGAGCAGTTCTTC.

This clonotype occurred many times. V gene TRBV3-1 combines with J gene TRBJ2-1; 11 bases match TRBD2. V lost 4 bases and J lost 5; bases outside the gene matches: 16. CDR1 is LGHDT, CDR2 YNNKEL, per germline (reference sequence). CDR3 length equals 19 residues. The CDR3 nucleotides are TGTGCCAGCAGCCTCCGAAGGATCGCTAGCGGGAGGCAGAACAATGAGCAGTTCTTC. Translated: CASSLRRIASGRQNNEQFF.